A selection of T cell receptor beta chains follows, all from one sample in a study of blood T cell repertoires in COVID-19. Clones were sequenced by immunoSEQ multiplex PCR, and TCRdb holds only the in-frame ones, with some missing. The table includes about 170,000 clones, around nine tenths detected once. Sequencing was performed on peripheral blood. Every receptor here comes from a man aged 18 to 35 with active or convalescent COVID-19. CDR3s include the opening cysteine and the closing phenylalanine or tryptophan. D genes are given only for firm matches. Part of the rows lack a size; the others show once, few, many or a class for expanded clones.

J gene	V gene	clone size	D gene	CDR3 protein	CDR3 DNA
TRBJ1-5	TRBV27	.	.	CASSKITTGIYQPQHF	TGTGCCAGCAGCAAGATTACAACAGGGATATATCAGCCCCAGCATTTT
TRBJ1-3	TRBV7-9	.	TRBD1	CASSLGLRDREQNTIYF	TGTGCCAGCAGCTTAGGACTCCGGGACAGAGAACAAAACACCATATATTTT
TRBJ2-5	TRBV24-1	.	.	CATSDITVGGTQETQYF	TGTGCCACCAGTGATATAACTGTTGGGGGGACGCAAGAGACCCAGTACTTC
TRBJ2-6	TRBV11-2	.	.	CASSQNGGAVFWANVLTF	TGTGCCAGCAGTCAGAACGGTGGGGCGGTGTTTTGGGCCAACGTCCTGACTTTC
TRBJ1-1	TRBV4-1	.	.	CASRLGQMNTEAFF	TGCGCCAGCAGGCTAGGACAAATGAACACTGAAGCTTTCTTT
TRBJ1-2	TRBV15	once	.	CATSRAGGGNYGYTF	TGTGCCACCAGCAGAGCAGGCGGAGGTAACTATGGCTACACCTTC
TRBJ2-3	TRBV9	.	TRBD2	CASSVGPAGGPVDTQYF	TGTGCCAGCAGCGTAGGCCCAGCGGGGGGGCCAGTTGATACGCAGTATTTT
TRBJ1-1	TRBV5-1	few	TRBD1	CASTQQGSTEAFF	TGCGCCAGCACCCAACAGGGGAGCACTGAAGCTTTCTTT
TRBJ1-1	TRBV7-9	.	.	CASSMGHLMGTEAFF	TGTGCCAGCAGCATGGGACACCTTATGGGCACTGAAGCTTTCTTT
TRBJ1-5	TRBV2	.	.	CASSELRENQPQHF	TGTGCCAGCAGTGAATTGAGGGAGAATCAGCCCCAGCATTTT
TRBJ1-1	TRBV5-3	.	TRBD1	CARSQTDRAHTEAFF	TGTGCCAGAAGCCAAACAGACAGGGCCCACACTGAAGCTTTCTTT
TRBJ1-1	TRBV5-5	.	.	CASSLAGDNTEAFF	TGTGCCAGCAGCTTGGCCGGGGATAACACTGAAGCTTTCTTT
TRBJ1-5	TRBV5-6	.	.	CASSFSQGQLKAQHF	TGTGCCAGCAGCTTTTCGCAGGGGCAACTCAAGGCCCAGCATTTT
TRBJ2-3	TRBV28	.	TRBD1	CASSLFGTGSLDTQYF	TGTGCCAGCAGTTTATTCGGGACAGGAAGTTTGGATACGCAGTATTTT
TRBJ1-2	TRBV6-2/TRBV6-3	.	.	CASSYNVGGYTF	TGTGCCAGCAGTTATAATGTCGGGGGCTACACCTTC
TRBJ2-2	TRBV6-5	.	.	CASSHNTGELFF	TGTGCCAGCAGCCATAACACCGGGGAGCTGTTTTTT
TRBJ2-1	TRBV6-5	.	TRBD2	CASSYSPSGGVGEQFF	TGTGCCAGCAGTTACTCCCCTAGCGGGGGGGTTGGCGAGCAGTTCTTC
TRBJ1-2	TRBV28	.	TRBD1	CASSSGTGFGYTF	TGTGCCAGCAGTTCGGGGACAGGGTTTGGCTACACCTTC
TRBJ1-6	TRBV27	.	.	CASGYRAPNSPLHF	TGTGCCAGCGGTTACAGAGCCCCAAATTCACCCCTCCACTTT
TRBJ1-2	TRBV2	.	TRBD1	CASKGAPGYGYTF	TGTGCCTCAAAGGGGGCGCCGGGCTATGGCTACACCTTC
TRBJ1-1	TRBV3-1/TRBV3-2	.	.	CASSQAGLGMNTEAFF	TGTGCCAGCAGCCAAGCAGGGCTGGGGATGAACACTGAAGCTTTCTTT
TRBJ1-3	TRBV24-1	.	.	CATSFLNTIYF	TGTGCCACCAGTTTCCTAAACACCATATATTTT
TRBJ2-1	TRBV18	.	.	CASSPIGLAYNEQFF	TGTGCCAGCTCACCAATTGGACTGGCTTACAATGAGCAGTTCTTC
TRBJ1-6	TRBV29-1	.	.	CSVDSSMGDDSPLHF	TGCAGCGTGGACTCCTCGATGGGCGACGATTCACCCCTCCACTTT
TRBJ2-5	TRBV10-3	.	.	CAISLQGQETQYF	TGTGCCATCAGTCTGCAGGGTCAAGAGACCCAGTACTTC
TRBJ1-2	TRBV11-3	.	.	CASSLDLQPSF	TGTGCCAGCAGCTTAGATCTACAGCCAAGCTTC
TRBJ2-1	TRBV7-8	.	.	CASSHVRGSSYNEQFF	TGTGCCAGCAGCCACGTACGAGGAAGCTCCTACAATGAGCAGTTCTTC
TRBJ1-1	TRBV14	.	TRBD1	CASSIQGARHTEAFF	TGTGCCAGCAGTATACAGGGGGCGCGTCACACTGAAGCTTTCTTT
TRBJ2-3	TRBV7-9	.	TRBD1	CASASWQGDYTQYF	TGTGCCAGCGCCTCGTGGCAGGGGGATTATACGCAGTATTTT
TRBJ1-1	TRBV10-3	.	.	CATAVGRTNTEAFF	TGTGCCACCGCTGTGGGGCGGACGAACACTGAAGCTTTCTTT
TRBJ2-3	TRBV5-1	.	.	CASSRQGRGTDTQYF	TGCGCCAGCAGCCGACAGGGGAGGGGCACAGATACGCAGTATTTT
TRBJ1-2	TRBV28	.	.	CASSLFQGGYGYTF	TGTGCCAGCAGTCTCTTCCAGGGTGGCTATGGCTACACCTTC
TRBJ2-2	TRBV7-2	.	TRBD2	CASSLGPAGGNTGELFF	TGTGCCAGCAGCTTGGGCCCGGCGGGAGGGAACACCGGGGAGCTGTTTTTT
TRBJ2-1	TRBV25-1	.	.	CASSDYVSYNEQFF	TGTGCCAGCAGTGACTATGTGTCCTACAATGAGCAGTTCTTC
TRBJ2-2	TRBV10-3	once	.	CAIWHPNTGELFF	TGTGCCATCTGGCACCCGAACACCGGGGAGCTGTTTTTT